The TCR beta chain described here comes from a study of blood T cell repertoires in COVID-19. Background on the study: Donors in the United States, Italy and Spain gave samples during acute or convalescent COVID-19.

Looked up from germline, CDR1 is MNHNY and CDR2 is SVGAGI (reference sequence). V shed 5 bases and J 2 bases; nucleotides not matched to a gene: 3. This CDR3 contains 14 residues. The protocol was immunoSEQ multiplex PCR, while the TCRdb copy is restricted to in-frame clones and leaves out a portion. The sample yields 410,000 or so clones, roughly 88% seen once. The chain carries TRBV6-6 and TRBJ1-5; 7 bases are a match to TRBD1. This TCR was recovered from a woman in her 30s with active or convalescent COVID-19. Specimen: peripheral blood. The DNA for the CDR3 is TGTGCCAGCAGTAACACAGGGGGCAATCAGCCCCAGCATTTT. It encodes CASSNTGGNQPQHF.